Below are 16 T cell receptor beta chains sequenced from a single sample in a study of cytomegalovirus exposure and HLA in healthy donors. Primers included in the PCR were 60 Vbeta and 13 Jbeta primers. The protocol was immunoSEQ multiplex PCR, while the TCRdb copy is restricted to in-frame clones and leaves out a portion. Here the sample spans about 160,000 clones, around 80% being singletons. The sample taken for sequencing was PBMCs. The receptors originated from a woman in her forties in good health and CMV-seropositive.

CDR3 amino acids: CAWSQGGYEQYF. CDR3 DNA sequence: TGTGCCTGGTCACAGGGGGGATACGAGCAGTACTTC. This chain connects TRBV30 to TRBJ2-7; 8 bases agree with TRBD1. J lost 4 bases, V lost 5 bases, and 4 bases had no gene match. Germline V gene sequence: CDR1 GTSNPN, CDR2 SVGIG (reference sequence). This CDR3 comprises 12 residues.

J is TRBJ2-7 and V is TRBV28; TRBD1 might be the D (6 bases). The germline V gene has CDR1 MDHEN and CDR2 SYDVKM. V lost 5 bases, J lost 5 bases, and 16 bases lay in between. The CDR3 is made up of 14 amino acids. This CDR3 is CASSPSWTANEQYF. CDR3 DNA: TGTGCCAGCAGTCCCTCGTGGACAGCCAACGAGCAGTACTTC.

About this clone itself: Germline is not matched at one junction end, which may reflect a read error. Here the CDR3 DNA reads TGTGCTAGTGGTCCCGGGACAGCTGGGGCCAACGGCCTGACTTTC. Its translation is CASGPGTAGANGLTF. The chain has TRBV12-5 and TRBJ2-6; 7 bases are a match to TRBD1. CDR1 and CDR2 (germline): LGHNT, FRNRAP. The CDR3 covers 15 residues.

The chain employs TRBV4-1 and TRBJ2-2; TRBD2 aligns across 7 bases. Germline V gene lookup returns CDR1 MGHRA and CDR2 YSYEKL. Trimming removed 6 bases from V and 6 bases from J; junction bases left unmatched: 13. The CDR3 consists of 16 residues. The CDR3, as DNA: TGCGCCAGCAGTCATGCCGGGGGGTCGGTGTCCGGGGAGCTGTTTTTT. The encoded protein is CASSHAGGSVSGELFF.

V usage is TRBV18 and J usage is TRBJ2-7; D is possibly TRBD2 (6 bases). CDR1 is KGHSH and CDR2 is LQKENI in the germline V gene. V lost 6 bases and J 6 bases, leaving 15 bases between the germline ends. The CDR3 spans 13 residues. The CDR3 DNA reads as TGTGCCAGCTCTCCCGGACGGGGGAGCGAGCAGTACTTC. As protein: CASSPGRGSEQYF.

The gene calls are TRBV6-1 and TRBJ1-1; TRBD1 aligns across 9 bases. Germline loops: CDR1 MNHNS, CDR2 SASEGT. Germline trimming cut 6 bases from V and 8 bases from J; bases unmatched to any gene: 7. The CDR3 is made up of 13 amino acids. CDR3 nucleotide sequence: TGTGCCAGCAGCTTCGGACAGGGGCGAGAAGCTTTCTTT. The encoded protein is CASSFGQGREAFF.

This clone is a singleton in its sample. The rearrangement joins TRBV5-8 to TRBJ1-5; a weak D match, TRBD1 (6 bases). The CDR3 covers 14 residues. Germline assignment: CDR1 SGHTS and CDR2 YDEGEE. V lost 2 bases and J 6 bases, leaving 12 bases between the germline ends. The CDR3 region has the DNA TGTGCCAGCAGCTTTCGGGGGGCGGGTCAGCCCCAGCATTTT. Its protein is CASSFRGAGQPQHF. The full variable domain, rest sourced from reference TRBV5-8 and TRBJ1-5, is EAGVTQSPTHLIKTRGQQATLRCSPISGHTSVYWYQQALGLGLQFLLWYDEGEERNRGNFPPRFSGRQFPNYSSELNVNALELEDSALYLCASSFRGAGQPQHFGDGTRLSIL.

This chain joins TRBV2 and TRBJ2-7; TRBD1 agrees at 11 bases. The CDR3 length is 16 residues. V shed 4 bases, J shed 0 bases, and the junction held 5 bases outside the gene matches. Germline V gene data show CDR1 as SNHLY and CDR2 as FYNNEI. The CDR3 DNA is TGTGCCAGCAGTGGGGCGGGACAGGGGGACTCCTACGAGCAGTACTTC. Its translation is CASSGAGQGDSYEQYF.

The chain uses TRBV6-5 and TRBJ1-2; 7 positions match TRBD1. The CDR3 loop spans 15 amino acids. Germline CDR1 and CDR2: MNHEY and SVGAGI. V was pared by 7 bases and J by 2 bases, with 10 bases of the junction left unmatched. The CDR3 coding sequence is TGTGCCAGCAACCCGAGGGACAGACTGAACTATGGCTACACCTTC. Translation gives CASNPRDRLNYGYTF.

The chain joins TRBV27 to TRBJ1-5; D gene unclear. Trimming cost V 6 bases and J 6 bases, with 12 bases left between them. Germline V gives CDR1 MNHEY, CDR2 SMNVEV (reference sequence). The CDR3 contains 13 residues. The CDR3 sequence is CASSFEEGQPQHF. The CDR3 coding sequence is TGTGCCAGCAGCTTTGAAGAGGGTCAGCCCCAGCATTTT.

The chain joins TRBV27 to TRBJ1-2; 9 positions agree with TRBD1. Germline loops: CDR1 MNHEY, CDR2 SMNVEV (reference sequence). V dropped 3 bases and J dropped 8; count of bases not matched to a gene: 4. This CDR3 has 13 residues. The DNA of the CDR3 is TGTGCCAGCAGTTTCGGGACAGGGCACGGCTACACCTTC. Protein product: CASSFGTGHGYTF.

This chain uses TRBV14 with TRBJ1-2, with D perhaps TRBD1 (5 bases). V lost 4 bases and J 4 bases, leaving 10 bases between the germline ends. Germline CDR1 is SGHDN and CDR2 is FVKESK. The CDR3 runs 13 residues. The CDR3 nucleotides read TGTGCCAGCAGCCCTGACAGAATCTATGGCTACACCTTC. This codes for CASSPDRIYGYTF.

This chain connects TRBV5-5 to TRBJ2-3; D uncertain. V was clipped by 2 bases and J by 3 bases, with 4 bases between them. The CDR3 has 12 amino acids. CDR1 and CDR2 (germline): SGHKS, YYEKEE (reference sequence). The CDR3, as DNA: TGTGCCAGCAGCTTTTTAACAGATACGCAGTATTTT. Amino acid sequence: CASSFLTDTQYF. Full variable domain (missing parts from reference TRBV5-5 and TRBJ2-3): DAGVTQSPTHLIKTRGQQVTLRCSPISGHKSVSWYQQVLGQGPQFIFQYYEKEERGRGNFPDRFSARQFPNYSSELNVNALLLGDSALYLCASSFLTDTQYFGPGTRLTVL.

The V call is TRBV29-1, the J call TRBJ1-2; D may be TRBD1 (6 bases). Trimming pared 1 base from V and 3 bases from J, leaving 6 bases between. CDR1 and CDR2 (germline): SQVTM, ANQGSEA. The CDR3 runs to 12 residues. In DNA form, the CDR3 reads TGCAGCGTTGAAGGGACAGACTATGGCTACACCTTC. Amino acids: CSVEGTDYGYTF.

The V call is TRBV5-4, the J call TRBJ2-3, with 7 bases fitting TRBD2. Germline lookup yields CDR1 SGHNT and CDR2 YYREEE (reference sequence). V shed 4 bases, J shed 0 bases, and the junction held 8 bases outside the gene matches. This CDR3 comprises 16 residues. The CDR3 DNA follows: TGTGCCAGCAGCCCACGACTAGCAGCGAGCACAGATACGCAGTATTTT. Protein: CASSPRLAASTDTQYF.

The gene calls are TRBV25-1 and TRBJ2-1; D gene unclear. Trimming took off 5 bases at V and 6 bases at J, with 17 bases between the two ends. The CDR3 contains 15 residues. Germline-derived CDR1 and CDR2 are MGHDK and SYGVNS. The CDR3: CASSPRFNLVNEQFF. In DNA, the CDR3 is TGTGCCAGCAGTCCGCGGTTTAACCTCGTCAATGAGCAGTTCTTC.